This TCR beta chain was recorded in a study of blood T cell repertoires in COVID-19. In the study overall: The United States, Italy and Spain supplied acute and convalescent COVID-19 samples. Sources were T cells, B-cell-depleted T cells, or PBMCs; the material itself was cDNA or gDNA.

The CDR3 is 14 residues long. The germline V gene encodes CDR1 SQVTM and CDR2 ANQGSEA. V was trimmed by 6 bases and J by 0 bases, leaving 14 bases between them. Data came from immunoSEQ multiplex PCR; TCRdb stores just in-frame clones and leaves some out. The sample holds 150,000 to 200,000 clones; roughly nine tenths are singletons and the top ten take 11%. This TCR came from a woman aged 55-69 years with COVID-19, enrolled during active disease. This chain connects TRBV29-1 to TRBJ1-1; weak D call: TRBD1 (6 bases). Sequencing input: peripheral blood. CDR3 sequence reads: CSVATGHLNTEAFF. For the CDR3, the DNA is TGCAGCGTGGCCACGGGACATTTGAACACTGAAGCTTTCTTT.